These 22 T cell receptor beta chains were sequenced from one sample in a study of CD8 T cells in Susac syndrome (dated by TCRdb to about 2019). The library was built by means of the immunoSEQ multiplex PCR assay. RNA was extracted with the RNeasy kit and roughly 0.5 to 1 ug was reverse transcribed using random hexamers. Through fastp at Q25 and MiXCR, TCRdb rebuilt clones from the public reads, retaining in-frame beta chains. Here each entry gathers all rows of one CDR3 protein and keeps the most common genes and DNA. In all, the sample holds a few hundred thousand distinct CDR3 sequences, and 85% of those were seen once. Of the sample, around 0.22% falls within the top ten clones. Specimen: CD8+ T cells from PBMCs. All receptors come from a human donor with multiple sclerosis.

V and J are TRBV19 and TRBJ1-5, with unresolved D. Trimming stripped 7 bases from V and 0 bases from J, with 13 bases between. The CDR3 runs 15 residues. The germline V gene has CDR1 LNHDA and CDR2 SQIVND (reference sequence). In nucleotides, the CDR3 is TGTGCCAGTACCCCCGGGAGTTATAGCAATCAGCCCCAGCATTTT. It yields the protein CASTPGSYSNQPQHF.

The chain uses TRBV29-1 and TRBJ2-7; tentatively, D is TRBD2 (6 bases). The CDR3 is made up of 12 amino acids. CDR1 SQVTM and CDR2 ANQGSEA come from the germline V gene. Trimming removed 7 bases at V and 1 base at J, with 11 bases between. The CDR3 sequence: CSANSGSYEQYF. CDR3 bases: TGCAGCGCAAATAGCGGTTCCTACGAGCAGTACTTC.

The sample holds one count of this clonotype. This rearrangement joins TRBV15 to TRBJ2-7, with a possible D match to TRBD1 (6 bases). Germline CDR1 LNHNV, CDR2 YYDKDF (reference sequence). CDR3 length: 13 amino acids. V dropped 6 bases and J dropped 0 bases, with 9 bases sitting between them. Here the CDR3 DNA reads TGTGCCACCAGGGACAGTTCCTCCTACGAGCAGTACTTC. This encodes CATRDSSSYEQYF.

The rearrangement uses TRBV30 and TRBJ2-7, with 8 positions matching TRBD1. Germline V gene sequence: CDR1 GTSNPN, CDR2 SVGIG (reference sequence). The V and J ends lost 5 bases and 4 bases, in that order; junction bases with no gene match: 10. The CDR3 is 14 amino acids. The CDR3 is CAWASGTGAYEQYF. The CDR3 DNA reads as TGTGCCTGGGCCTCCGGGACAGGTGCTTACGAGCAGTACTTC.

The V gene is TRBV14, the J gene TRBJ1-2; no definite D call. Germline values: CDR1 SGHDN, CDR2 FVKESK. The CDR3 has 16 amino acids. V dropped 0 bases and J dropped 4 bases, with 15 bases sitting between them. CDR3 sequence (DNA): TGTGCCAGCAGCCAAGATTACTTGGACGTAATCTATGGCTACACCTTC. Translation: CASSQDYLDVIYGYTF.

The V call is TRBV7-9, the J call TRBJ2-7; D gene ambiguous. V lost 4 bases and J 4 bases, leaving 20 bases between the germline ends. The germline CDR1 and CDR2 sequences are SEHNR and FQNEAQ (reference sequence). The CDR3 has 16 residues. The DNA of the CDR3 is TGTGCCAGCAGCTCTAGGGCCGTGCTTAACCTTTACGAGCAGTACTTC. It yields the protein CASSSRAVLNLYEQYF.

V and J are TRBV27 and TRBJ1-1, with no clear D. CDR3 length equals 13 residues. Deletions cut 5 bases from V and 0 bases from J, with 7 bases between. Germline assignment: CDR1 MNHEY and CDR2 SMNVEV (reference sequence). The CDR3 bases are TGTGCCAGCAGTCTCTACATGAACACTGAAGCTTTCTTT. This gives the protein CASSLYMNTEAFF.

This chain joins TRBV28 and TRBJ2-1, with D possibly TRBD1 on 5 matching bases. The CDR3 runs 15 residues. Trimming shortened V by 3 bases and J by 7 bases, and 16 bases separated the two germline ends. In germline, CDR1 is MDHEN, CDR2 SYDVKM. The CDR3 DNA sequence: TGTGCCAGCAGTTTTGGGGCAGGAGTGTGGAATGAGCAGTTCTTC. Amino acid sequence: CASSFGAGVWNEQFF.

The chain's CDR3 is CASSWSGLGSGRIDTGELFF. Written as DNA, the CDR3 is TGCGCCAGTTCGTGGTCCGGTTTGGGGAGCGGGAGGATAGACACCGGGGAGCTGTTTTTT. The V call is TRBV5-1, the J call TRBJ2-2, with 9 bases aligning to TRBD2. Germline CDR1 SGHRS, CDR2 YFSETQ. The CDR3 runs to 20 residues. V shed 8 bases and J 3 bases; nucleotides not matched to a gene: 23.

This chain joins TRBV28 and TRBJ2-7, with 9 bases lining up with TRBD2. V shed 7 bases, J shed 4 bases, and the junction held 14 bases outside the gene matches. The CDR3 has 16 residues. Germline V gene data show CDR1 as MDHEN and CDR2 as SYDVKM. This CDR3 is CASNINRASGTYEQYF. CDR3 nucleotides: TGTGCCAGCAATATCAACCGTGCTAGCGGGACTTACGAGCAGTACTTC.

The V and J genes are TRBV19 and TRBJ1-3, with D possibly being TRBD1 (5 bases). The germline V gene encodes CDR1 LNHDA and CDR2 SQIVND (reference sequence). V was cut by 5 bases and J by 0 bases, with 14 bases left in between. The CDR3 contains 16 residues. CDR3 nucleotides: TGTGCCAGTAGTGCCCATTGGGGGAGCTCTGGAAACACCATATATTTT. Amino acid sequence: CASSAHWGSSGNTIYF.

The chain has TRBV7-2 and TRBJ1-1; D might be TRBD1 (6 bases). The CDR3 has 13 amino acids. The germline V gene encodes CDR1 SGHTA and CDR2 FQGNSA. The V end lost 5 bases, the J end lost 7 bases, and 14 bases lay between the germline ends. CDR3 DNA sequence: TGTGCCAGCAGCGGATGGGGGCCCCTTGAAGCTTTCTTT. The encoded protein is CASSGWGPLEAFF.

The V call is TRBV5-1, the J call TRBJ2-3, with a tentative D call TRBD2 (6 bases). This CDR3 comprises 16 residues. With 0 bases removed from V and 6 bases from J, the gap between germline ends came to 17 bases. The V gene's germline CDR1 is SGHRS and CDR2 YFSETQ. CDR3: CASSLGDSLPGDTQYF. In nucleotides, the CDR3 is TGCGCCAGCAGCTTGGGGGACTCTCTTCCCGGGGATACGCAGTATTTT.

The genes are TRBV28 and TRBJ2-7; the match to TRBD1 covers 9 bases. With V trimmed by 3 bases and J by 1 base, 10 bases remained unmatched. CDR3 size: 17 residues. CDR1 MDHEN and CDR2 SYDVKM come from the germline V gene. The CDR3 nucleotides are TGTGCCAGCAGTTTGGGTATCCGGGACAGGGAATCCTACGAGCAGTACTTC. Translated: CASSLGIRDRESYEQYF.

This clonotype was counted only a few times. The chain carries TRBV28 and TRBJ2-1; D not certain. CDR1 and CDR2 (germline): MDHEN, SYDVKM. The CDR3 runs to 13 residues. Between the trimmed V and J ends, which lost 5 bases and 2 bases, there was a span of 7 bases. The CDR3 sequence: CASSLRTYNEQFF. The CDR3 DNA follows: TGTGCCAGCAGTCTACGGACCTACAATGAGCAGTTCTTC.

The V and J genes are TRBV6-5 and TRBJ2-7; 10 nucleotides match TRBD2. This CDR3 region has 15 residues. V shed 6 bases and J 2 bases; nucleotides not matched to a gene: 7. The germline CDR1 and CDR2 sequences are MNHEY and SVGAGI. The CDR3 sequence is CASSILAGATYEQYF. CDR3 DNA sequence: TGTGCCAGCAGCATTCTAGCGGGGGCGACCTACGAGCAGTACTTC.

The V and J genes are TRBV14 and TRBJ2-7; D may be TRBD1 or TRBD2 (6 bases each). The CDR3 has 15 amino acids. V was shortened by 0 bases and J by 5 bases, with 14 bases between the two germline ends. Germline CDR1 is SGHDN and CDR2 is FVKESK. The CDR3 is CASSQDVRGGDEQYF. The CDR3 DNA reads TGTGCCAGCAGCCAAGATGTCAGGGGAGGTGACGAGCAGTACTTC. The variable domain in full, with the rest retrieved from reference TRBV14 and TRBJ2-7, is EAGVTQFPSHSVIEKGQTVTLRCDPISGHDNLYWYRRVMGKEIKFLLHFVKESKQDESGMPNNRFLAERTGGTYSTLKVQPAELEDSGVYFCASSQDVRGGDEQYFGPGTRLTVT.

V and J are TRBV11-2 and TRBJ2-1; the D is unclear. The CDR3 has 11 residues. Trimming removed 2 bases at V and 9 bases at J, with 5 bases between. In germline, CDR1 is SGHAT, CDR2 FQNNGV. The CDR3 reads CASSLFGEQFF. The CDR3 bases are TGTGCCAGCAGCTTATTTGGTGAGCAGTTCTTC. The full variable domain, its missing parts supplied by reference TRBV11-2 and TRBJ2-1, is EAGVAQSPRYKIIEKRQSVAFWCNPISGHATLYWYQQILGQGPKLLIQFQNNGVVDDSQLPKDRFSAERLKGVDSTLKIQPAKLEDSAVYLCASSLFGEQFFGPGTRLTVL.

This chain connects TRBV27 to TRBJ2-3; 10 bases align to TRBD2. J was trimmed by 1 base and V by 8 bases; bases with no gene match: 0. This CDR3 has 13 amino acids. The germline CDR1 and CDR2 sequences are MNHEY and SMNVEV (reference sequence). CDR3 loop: CASGTSGTDTQYF. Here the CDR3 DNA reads TGTGCCAGCGGGACTAGCGGCACAGATACGCAGTATTTT.

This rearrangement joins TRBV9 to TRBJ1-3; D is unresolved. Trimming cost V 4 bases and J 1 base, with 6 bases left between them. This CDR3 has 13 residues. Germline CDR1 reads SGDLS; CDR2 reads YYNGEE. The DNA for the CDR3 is TGTGCCAGCAGCCCCCTGTCTGGAAACACCATATATTTT. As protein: CASSPLSGNTIYF.

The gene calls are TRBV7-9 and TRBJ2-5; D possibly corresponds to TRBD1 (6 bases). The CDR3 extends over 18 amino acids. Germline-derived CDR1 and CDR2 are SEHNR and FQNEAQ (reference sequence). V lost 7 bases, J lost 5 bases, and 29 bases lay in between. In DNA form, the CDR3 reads TGTGCCAGCACCCTCCTTTTAGGTGGGGGCGCCGGGTTTGAGACCCAGTACTTC. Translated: CASTLLLGGGAGFETQYF.

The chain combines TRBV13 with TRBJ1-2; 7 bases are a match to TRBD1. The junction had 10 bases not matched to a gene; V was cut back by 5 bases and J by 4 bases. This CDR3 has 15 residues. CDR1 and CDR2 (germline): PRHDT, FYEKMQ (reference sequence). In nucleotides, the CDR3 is TGTGCCAGCAGCGGGTGGCAGGGGGATGCCTATGGCTACACCTTC. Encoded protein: CASSGWQGDAYGYTF.